Below, 2 T cell receptor beta chains from the same sample are listed, as sequenced in a study of cytomegalovirus exposure and HLA in healthy donors. It was with 60 Vbeta and 13 Jbeta primers that the PCR ran. The table came from immunoSEQ multiplex PCR; TCRdb's copy has only in-frame clones and leaves some out. The repertoire consists of 100,000 to 150,000 clones, with just over 70% occurring once and the leading ten covering more than 2.5%. Sample: PBMCs. The receptors derive from a woman in her fifties or sixties in good health and CMV-seropositive.

V and J are TRBV27 and TRBJ2-1; tentative D call: TRBD2 (5 bases). Trimming pared 11 bases from V and 0 bases from J, leaving 17 bases between. This CDR3 has 15 residues. Germline assignment: CDR1 MNHEY and CDR2 SMNVEV (reference sequence). CDR3 nucleotides: TGTGCCTCATCGCGAGGAGGCAGCTCCTACAATGAGCAGTTCTTC. It yields the protein CASSRGGSSYNEQFF.

This clone was detected only a few times. The V and J genes are TRBV9 and TRBJ2-5; 7 bases match TRBD2. This CDR3 comprises 16 residues. In germline, CDR1 is SGDLS, CDR2 YYNGEE. Trimming took 4 bases from V and 5 from J; bases not matched to a gene: 14. Here the CDR3 DNA reads TGTGCCAGCAGCCCCTTTAAGAGCGGGGCCGGGGAGACCCAGTACTTC. Protein: CASSPFKSGAGETQYF.